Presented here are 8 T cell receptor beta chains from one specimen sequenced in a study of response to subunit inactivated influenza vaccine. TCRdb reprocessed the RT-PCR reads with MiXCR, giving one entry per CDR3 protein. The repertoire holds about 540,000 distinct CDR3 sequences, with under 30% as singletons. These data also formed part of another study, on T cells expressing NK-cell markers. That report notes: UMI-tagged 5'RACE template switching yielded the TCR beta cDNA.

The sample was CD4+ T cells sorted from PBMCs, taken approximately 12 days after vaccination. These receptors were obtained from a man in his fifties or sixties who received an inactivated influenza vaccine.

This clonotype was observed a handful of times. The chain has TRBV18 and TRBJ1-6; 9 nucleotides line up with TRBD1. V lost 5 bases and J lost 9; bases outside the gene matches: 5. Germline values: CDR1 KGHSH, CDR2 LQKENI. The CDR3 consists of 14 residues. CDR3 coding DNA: TGTGCCAGCTCAACCGGGACAGGGAGTTCACCCCTCCACTTT. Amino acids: CASSTGTGSSPLHF.

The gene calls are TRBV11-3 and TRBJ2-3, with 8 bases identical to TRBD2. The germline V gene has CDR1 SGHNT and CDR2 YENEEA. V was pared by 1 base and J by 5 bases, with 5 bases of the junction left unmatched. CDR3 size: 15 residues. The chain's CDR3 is CASSLGSGVLDTQYF. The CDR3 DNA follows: TGTGCCAGCAGCTTAGGTAGCGGGGTTTTAGATACGCAGTATTTT.

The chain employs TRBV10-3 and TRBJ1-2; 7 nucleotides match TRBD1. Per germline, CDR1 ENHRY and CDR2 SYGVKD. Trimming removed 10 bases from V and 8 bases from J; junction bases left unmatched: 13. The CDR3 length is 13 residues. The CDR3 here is CATNRDSNMGYTF. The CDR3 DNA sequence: TGTGCCACCAACAGGGACAGTAACATGGGCTACACCTTC.

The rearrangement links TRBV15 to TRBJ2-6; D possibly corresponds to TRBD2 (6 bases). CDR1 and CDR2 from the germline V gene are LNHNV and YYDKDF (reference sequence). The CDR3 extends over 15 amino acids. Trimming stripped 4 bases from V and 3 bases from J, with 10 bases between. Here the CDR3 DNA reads TGTGCCACCAGCAATGCCGGGAGTGGGGCCAACGTCCTGACTTTC. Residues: CATSNAGSGANVLTF. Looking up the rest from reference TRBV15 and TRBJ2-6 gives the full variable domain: DAMVIQNPRYQVTQFGKPVTLSCSQTLNHNVMYWYQQKSSQAPKLLFHYYDKDFNNEADTPDNFQSRRPNTSFCFLDIRSPGLGDTAMYLCATSNAGSGANVLTFGAGSRLTVL.

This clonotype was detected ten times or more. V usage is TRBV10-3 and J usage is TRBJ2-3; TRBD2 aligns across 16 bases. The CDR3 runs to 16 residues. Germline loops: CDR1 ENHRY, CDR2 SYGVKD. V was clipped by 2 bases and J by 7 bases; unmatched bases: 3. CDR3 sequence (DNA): TGTGCCATCAGTGAGCCGGGACTAGCGGGGGGGTATACGCAGTATTTT. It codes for CAISEPGLAGGYTQYF.

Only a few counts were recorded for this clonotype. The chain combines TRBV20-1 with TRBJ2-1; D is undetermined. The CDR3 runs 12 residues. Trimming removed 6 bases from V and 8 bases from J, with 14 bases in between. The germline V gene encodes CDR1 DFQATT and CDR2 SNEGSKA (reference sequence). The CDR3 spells CSANSQLDEQFF. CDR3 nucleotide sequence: TGCAGTGCCAACAGCCAGCTTGATGAGCAGTTCTTC.

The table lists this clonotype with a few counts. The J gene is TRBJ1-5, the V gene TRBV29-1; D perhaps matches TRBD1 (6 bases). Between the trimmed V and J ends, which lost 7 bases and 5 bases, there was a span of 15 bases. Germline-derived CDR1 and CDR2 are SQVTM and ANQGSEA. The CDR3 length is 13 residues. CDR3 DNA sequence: TGCAGCGCCGGGGGGGACAAGGATCAGCCCCAGCATTTT. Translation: CSAGGDKDQPQHF.

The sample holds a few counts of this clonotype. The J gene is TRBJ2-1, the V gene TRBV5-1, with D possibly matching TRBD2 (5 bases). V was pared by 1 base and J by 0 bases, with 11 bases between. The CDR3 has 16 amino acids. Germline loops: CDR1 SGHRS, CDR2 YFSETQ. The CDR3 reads CASSLTGMSSYNEQFF. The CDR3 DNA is TGCGCCAGCAGCTTGACGGGGATGAGCTCCTACAATGAGCAGTTCTTC.